Sequencing of this TCR beta chain was carried out in a study of blood T cell repertoires in COVID-19. Assignment of participants to cohorts was predicated upon participant-reported clinical history. Cohort 3 donors were reported recovered after two negative PCRs, clearance, or symptom resolution. The method was immunoSEQ multiplex PCR; TCRdb's version includes in-frame clones alone and lacks a portion of them. The table has under 250,000 clones, more than 75% seen once. The CDR3 has 13 residues. Losses at the gene ends were 9 bases for V and 1 base for J; bases not matched to a gene: 3. Germline V gene sequence: CDR1 PRHDT, CDR2 FYEKMQ (reference sequence).

Sequenced sample: PBMCs or T cells enriched from blood (not recorded which). The chain joins TRBV13 to TRBJ1-5, with 7 bases lining up with TRBD1. This receptor was identified in a middle-aged man who had recovered from COVID-19. The CDR3: CARGTASNQPQHF. In DNA, the CDR3 is TGTGCCAGGGGGACAGCGAGCAATCAGCCCCAGCATTTT.